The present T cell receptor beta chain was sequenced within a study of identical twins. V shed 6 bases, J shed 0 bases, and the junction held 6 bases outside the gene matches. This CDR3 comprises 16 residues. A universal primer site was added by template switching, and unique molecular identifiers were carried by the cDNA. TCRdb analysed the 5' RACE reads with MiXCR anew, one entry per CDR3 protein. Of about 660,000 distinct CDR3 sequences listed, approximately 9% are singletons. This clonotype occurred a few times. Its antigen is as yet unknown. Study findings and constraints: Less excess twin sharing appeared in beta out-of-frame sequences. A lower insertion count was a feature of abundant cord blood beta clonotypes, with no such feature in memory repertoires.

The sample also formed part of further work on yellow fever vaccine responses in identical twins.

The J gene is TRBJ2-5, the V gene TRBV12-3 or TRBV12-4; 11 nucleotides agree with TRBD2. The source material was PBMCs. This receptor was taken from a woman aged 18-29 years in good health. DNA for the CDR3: TGTGCCAGCAGGATCGGGACTAGCGGTAACCAAGAGACCCAGTACTTC. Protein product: CASRIGTSGNQETQYF.